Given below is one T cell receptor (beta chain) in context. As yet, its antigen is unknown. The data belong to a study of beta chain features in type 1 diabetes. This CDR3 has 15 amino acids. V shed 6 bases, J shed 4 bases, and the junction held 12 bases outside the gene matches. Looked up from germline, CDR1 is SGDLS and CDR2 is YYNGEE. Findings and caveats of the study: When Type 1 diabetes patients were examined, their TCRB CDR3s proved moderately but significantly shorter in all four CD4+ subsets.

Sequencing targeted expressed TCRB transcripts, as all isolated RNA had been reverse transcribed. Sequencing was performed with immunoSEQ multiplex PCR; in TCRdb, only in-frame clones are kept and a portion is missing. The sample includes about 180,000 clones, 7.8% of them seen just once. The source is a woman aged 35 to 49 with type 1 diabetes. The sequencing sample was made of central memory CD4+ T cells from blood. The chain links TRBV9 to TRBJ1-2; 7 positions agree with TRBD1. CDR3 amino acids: CASTLGQDWSYGYTF. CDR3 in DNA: TGTGCCAGCACCCTAGGACAGGACTGGTCCTATGGCTACACCTTC.